Sequencing of this T cell receptor (beta chain) was carried out in a study of spatial heterogeneity in lung cancer (dated by TCRdb to between 2018 and 2021). Regarding the research as a whole: More beta-chain than alpha-chain transcripts were consistently detected, likely reflecting higher beta-chain transcript abundance. In tumor regions, TCR transcript counts showed a strong correlation with a T cell transcriptional module score derived from matched bulk RNA-seq. In the raw uncorrected reads, each unique combination of TCR and UMI appeared on average more than ten times. TCR alpha and beta repertoires were quantitatively compared across multiple tumor regions, matched nontumor lung and blood in non-small cell lung cancer. TCR repertoire features were related to nonsynonymous mutation counts determined by whole-exome sequencing of tumor tissue. At surgery, both alpha and beta chains were TCR-sequenced in around 240 tumor regions, about 64 matched nontumor lung samples and a few dozen PBMC samples. Here is what the overall study found, with its caveats: Estimated TCR-seq coverage of tumor T cells was only 5.5% to 7% for alpha chains and approximately 14% for beta chains. The tumor nonsynonymous mutation count correlated with the number of expanded intratumoral alpha and beta TCRs. Counts of ubiquitous and regional expanded TCRs correlated with counts of ubiquitous and regional nonsynonymous mutations, respectively. Confirming at a functional level the hypothesis that regional TCRs recognize regional mutations was considered to require additional single-cell paired TCR alpha and beta sequencing.

Inclusive of the bounding cysteine and phenylalanine, the CDR3 is 11 residues long. This entry keeps only the CDR3 DNA: 33 bases, framed from base 1. The CDR1 and CDR2 encoded by the germline V gene are SQVTM and ANQGSEA. Trimming at the junction amounts to 5 bases on V and 0 bases on J, and the germline ends lie 3 bases apart. The time point label of this sample denotes: sample taken at primary tumor resection. Donors were some 78 patients with early-stage, untreated non-small cell lung cancer from the lung TRACERx cohort. TCR sequencing used whole RNA extracted from tumor and nontumor lung tissue, or from cryopreserved PBMC samples, without cell sorting. Only patients for whom sufficient RNA was available from at least two tumor regions were selected for TCR sequencing. Tumor and adjacent nontumor lung specimens were reviewed by a lung pathologist before selection. The sample holds many counts of this clonotype. This clone's antigen is unknown. The sample holds no much larger clone one base away, and base qualities are not on file.

Receptor libraries were prepared by 5' RACE. Sequencing took place on a NextSeq 500. In the TCR library protocol, a unique molecular identifier was attached to each TCR cDNA molecule so that PCR and sequencing errors could be corrected. The original pipeline was this. TCR identification, UMI-based error correction and CDR3 extraction were performed with Decombinator tools. TCRs above a frequency of 2 per 1,000, corresponding to the top 1% of the tumor frequency distribution, were defined as expanded. Expanded tumor TCRs were classed as regional if statistically deemed absent (corrected P<0.05) from at least one tumor region, otherwise ubiquitous. Each repertoire was subsampled 100 times to 5,000 TCRs, after which Renyi diversity was computed with the R vegan package. CDR3 similarity networks were constructed using string-kernel similarity of amino acid triplets, with links drawn between CDR3s whose pairwise similarity was above 0.82. The public reads were reanalyzed by TCRdb: fastp trimming at Q25, MiXCR alignment, in-frame beta chains only. A single entry per CDR3 protein holds the most common genes and DNA from its merged rows. TCRdb, not the authors, supplied the V and J calls. Recorded for this sample are 4,500 to 5,000 distinct CDR3 sequences; over 25% of them occurred a single time. The top ten constitute 26% of the sample.

This specimen was lung tumor tissue, taken at surgery. Recombination joined TRBV29-1 with TRBJ2-3, with the identity of the D gene unclear. The TCR originated in a female donor with early-stage non-small cell lung cancer. CDR3 reads: CSVYSTDTQYF. The DNA is as follows: TGCAGCGTTTACAGCACAGATACGCAGTATTTT.